The 28 T cell receptor beta chains presented below share a single source sample, sequenced in a study of T cell responses to AZD1222 COVID-19 vaccine listed by TCRdb under 2021. Read against the paper, the sample's time point label means: about 28 days (+/-7) after the second vaccine dose. Receptors were amplified or captured by the immunoSEQ multiplex PCR assay. TCRdb's version of the immuneACCESS table is confined to in-frame rearrangements and falls short of the full clone set. An unresolved V gene accounts for under half of the shortfall where checked; the remainder is of unknown origin. Across this sample there are 150,000 to 200,000 clones, with about 90% seen only once. Less than 6.5% of the sample rests with the top ten. Sample: peripheral blood, taken 28 days after the second AZD1222 dose. The receptor source for this set is an adult who received the AZD1222 COVID-19 vaccine.

The rearrangement links TRBV5-1 to TRBJ2-1; D could derive from TRBD1 or TRBD2 (6 bases each). The CDR3 covers 17 residues. V dropped 2 bases and J dropped 3 bases, with 18 bases sitting between them. Germline CDR1 is SGHRS and CDR2 is YFSETQ. CDR3 in amino acids: CASSFNFRGEFYNEQFF. The DNA for the CDR3 is TGCGCCAGCAGCTTTAACTTTAGGGGGGAGTTCTACAATGAGCAGTTCTTC.

V is TRBV28 and J is TRBJ2-1; D might be TRBD1 (6 bases). The CDR3 runs to 14 residues. Germline V gives CDR1 MDHEN, CDR2 SYDVKM. Between the trimmed V and J ends, which lost 6 bases and 1 base, there was a span of 10 bases. The CDR3 here is CASRPRGSYNEQFF. As DNA, the CDR3 is TGTGCCAGCAGACCCAGGGGTTCCTACAATGAGCAGTTCTTC.

The rearrangement uses TRBV29-1 and TRBJ2-7; 7 bases are shared with TRBD1. The V gene end was trimmed by 6 bases and the J gene end by 4 bases; junction bases not matched to a gene: 6. CDR3 size: 12 residues. Germline CDR1 and CDR2: SQVTM and ANQGSEA. As DNA, the CDR3 is TGCAGCGTCGCCGACAGGGTATACGAGCAGTACTTC. Translation gives CSVADRVYEQYF.

The chain links TRBV29-1 to TRBJ2-7; 8 bases line up with TRBD1. The junction had 5 bases not matched to a gene; V was cut back by 5 bases and J by 2 bases. Germline V gene data show CDR1 as SQVTM and CDR2 as ANQGSEA. The length of the CDR3 is 13 residues. CDR3 region: CSVLQGQAYEQYF. CDR3 DNA sequence: TGCAGCGTTCTTCAGGGACAGGCCTACGAGCAGTACTTC.

The chain joins TRBV4-1 to TRBJ2-2; possible D gene TRBD2, 5 bases. V gave up 1 base and J gave up 5 bases, with 17 bases separating them. The V gene's germline CDR1 is MGHRA and CDR2 YSYEKL. The CDR3 consists of 17 residues. CDR3 in DNA: TGCGCCAGCAGCCAAGCGGGAAGGCGGGCCGTAACCGGGGAGCTGTTTTTT. It specifies CASSQAGRRAVTGELFF.

V usage is TRBV5-1 and J usage is TRBJ1-6; weak D call: TRBD1 (6 bases). The V and J ends lost 7 bases and 0 bases respectively, with 11 bases between them. Germline values: CDR1 SGHRS, CDR2 YFSETQ. The CDR3 consists of 15 residues. CDR3 region: CASRAGDSYNSPLHF. CDR3 coding DNA: TGCGCCAGCCGGGCAGGGGACTCCTATAATTCACCCCTCCACTTT.

V and J are TRBV20-1 and TRBJ2-3, with 9 bases aligning to TRBD2. Germline CDR1 and CDR2: DFQATT and SNEGSKA (reference sequence). J gave up 9 bases and V 3 bases, and 7 bases lay outside the gene matches. This CDR3 region has 13 residues. CDR3 residues: CSASFAGGNTQYF. CDR3 DNA sequence: TGCAGTGCTAGTTTTGCGGGGGGGAACACGCAGTATTTT.

This clone was detected only once. The chain is built from TRBV7-2 and TRBJ1-2; maybe TRBD1 (6 bases). The length of the CDR3 is 14 residues. Germline V gene lookup returns CDR1 SGHTA and CDR2 FQGNSA. V was shortened by 4 bases and J by 2 bases, with 11 bases between the two germline ends. The CDR3 region has the DNA TGTGCCAGCAGCTCCCAGGGGTCGAACTATGGCTACACCTTC. It encodes CASSSQGSNYGYTF.

The sample holds one count of this clone. The chain carries TRBV10-1 and TRBJ2-1; D might be TRBD2 (5 bases). CDR3 length equals 12 residues. The V gene lost 6 bases and the J gene lost 6 bases, with 9 bases spanning the gap. Germline V gives CDR1 WNHNN, CDR2 SYGVQD (reference sequence). CDR3 sequence (DNA): TGCGCCAGCAGCCTAGAGGGCAATGAGCAGTTCTTC. This gives the protein CASSLEGNEQFF.

This chain links TRBV5-6 with TRBJ1-1; D unclear. The CDR3 has 15 residues. The germline CDR1 and CDR2 sequences are SGHDT and YYEEEE. Between the trimmed V and J ends, which lost 5 bases and 4 bases, there was a span of 18 bases. The CDR3 DNA sequence: TGTGCCAGCAGAACGATTAGTTCTGATTCCACTGAAGCTTTCTTT. Its protein is CASRTISSDSTEAFF. Supplemented by reference TRBV5-6 and TRBJ1-1, the full variable domain reads DAGVTQSPTHLIKTRGQQVTLRCSPKSGHDTVSWYQQALGQGPQFIFQYYEEEERQRGNFPDRFSGHQFPNYSSELNVNALLLGDSALYLCASRTISSDSTEAFFGQGTRLTVV.

The V and J genes are TRBV6-4 and TRBJ1-2; 8 nucleotides agree with TRBD1. Germline V gene sequence: CDR1 MRHNA, CDR2 SNTAGT. The CDR3 consists of 15 residues. The V gene end was trimmed by 3 bases and the J gene end by 1 base; junction bases not matched to a gene: 4. The CDR3 DNA is TGTGCCAGCAGTGAGGGACAGGCCGATAACTATGGCTACACCTTC. It specifies CASSEGQADNYGYTF.

The V call is TRBV3-1 (or the pseudogene TRBV3-2), the J call TRBJ1-1; D unresolved. The ends were cut back, 3 bases at V and 0 bases at J, with 8 bases in the middle. In germline, CDR1 is LGHDT, CDR2 YNNKEL (reference sequence). This CDR3 is 14 amino acids long. CDR3 residues: CASSQDGMNTEAFF. CDR3 sequence (DNA): TGTGCCAGCAGCCAGGACGGAATGAACACTGAAGCTTTCTTT.

This sequence joins TRBV6-5 and TRBJ1-3; D is unclear. This CDR3 has 15 residues. The V end was cut by 2 bases, the J end by 4 bases, with 12 bases between. Looked up from germline, CDR1 is MNHEY and CDR2 is SVGAGI. DNA of the CDR3: TGTGCCAGCAGTTACCAGCTAACATCCGGAAACACCATATATTTT. Amino acids: CASSYQLTSGNTIYF.

The rearrangement uses TRBV7-3 and TRBJ2-1; 8 bases match TRBD2. Germline V CDR1 and CDR2: SGHTA, FQGTGA. The CDR3 is made up of 15 amino acids. The V segment lost 4 bases and the J segment 4 bases; nucleotides outside the gene matches: 6. The CDR3 DNA reads as TGTGCCAGCAGCTCCAGACTAGCGTCTTACAATGAGCAGTTCTTC. Its protein is CASSSRLASYNEQFF.

V and J are TRBV24-1 and TRBJ2-7; perhaps TRBD1 as D (6 bases). CDR3 size: 16 residues. The germline CDR1 and CDR2 sequences are KGHDR and SFDVKD. Trimming removed 4 bases at V and 4 bases at J, with 19 bases between. In nucleotides, the CDR3 is TGTGCCACCAGTGACTCGGCGCAGGGGCTTTTATACGAGCAGTACTTC. Translated, it gives CATSDSAQGLLYEQYF.

The rearrangement joins TRBV7-2 to TRBJ1-3; D unclear. The CDR3 length is 13 residues. CDR1 is SGHTA, CDR2 FQGNSA, per germline. The ends were cut back, 0 bases at V and 3 bases at J, with 3 bases in the middle. The CDR3 sequence: CASSLAVGNTIYF. The CDR3 DNA reads as TGTGCCAGCAGCTTAGCCGTTGGAAACACCATATATTTT. Filled out from reference TRBV7-2 and TRBJ1-3, the complete variable domain reads GAGVSQSPSNKVTEKGKDVELRCDPISGHTALYWYRQSLGQGLEFLIYFQGNSAPDKSGLPSDRFSAERTGGSVSTLTIQRTQQEDSAVYLCASSLAVGNTIYFGEGSWLTVV.

This chain joins TRBV3-1 (or the pseudogene TRBV3-2) and TRBJ2-5, with 9 bases matching TRBD2. There are 14 residues in the CDR3. Germline CDR1 LGHDT, CDR2 YNNKEL (reference sequence). V was pared by 3 bases and J by 4 bases, with 3 bases of the junction left unmatched. In nucleotides, the CDR3 is TGTGCCAGCAGCCACTTGACTAGCGGAGAGACCCAGTACTTC. This encodes CASSHLTSGETQYF.

V and J are TRBV6-4 and TRBJ2-1; no firm D call. Trimming shortened V by 6 bases and J by 5 bases, and 14 bases separated the two germline ends. The CDR3 is 14 amino acids. The germline V gene encodes CDR1 MRHNA and CDR2 SNTAGT. CDR3 loop: CASSLSPTDNEQFF. The CDR3 DNA sequence: TGTGCCAGCAGCCTCTCCCCGACTGACAATGAGCAGTTCTTC.

The V gene is TRBV6-5, the J gene TRBJ1-1; a possible D gene is TRBD1 (6 bases). This CDR3 is built from 13 residues. Germline CDR1 is MNHEY and CDR2 is SVGAGI. With 5 bases removed from V and 3 bases from J, the gap between germline ends came to 10 bases. CDR3 sequence reads: CASSTGQYTEAFF. The CDR3 coding sequence is TGTGCCAGCAGTACTGGACAGTACACTGAAGCTTTCTTT.

The CDR3 DNA sequence: TGTGCCAGTAGTATAGCCAGCTACGAGCAGTACTTC. Its translation is CASSIASYEQYF. This chain uses TRBV19 with TRBJ2-7; D remains ambiguous. V was clipped by 1 base and J by 3 bases, with 4 bases between them. The germline gives CDR1 LNHDA, CDR2 SQIVND (reference sequence). This CDR3 is built from 12 residues.

J is TRBJ1-5 and V is TRBV6-2 or TRBV6-3; D uncertain. V lost 2 bases and J 0 bases, leaving 5 bases between the germline ends. CDR1 is MNHEY and CDR2 is SVGEGT in the germline V gene. This CDR3 comprises 14 residues. CDR3 nucleotide sequence: TGTGCCAGCAGTTACCTTGATAGCAATCAGCCCCAGCATTTT. It encodes CASSYLDSNQPQHF.

V gene TRBV5-1 combines with J gene TRBJ1-2; 7 bases map to TRBD1. Germline-derived CDR1 and CDR2 are SGHRS and YFSETQ. V trimming: 2 bases; J trimming: 2 bases; junction bases outside the gene matches: 6. This CDR3 has 15 amino acids. The CDR3: CASSFQQQGNYGYTF. Written as DNA, the CDR3 is TGCGCCAGCAGCTTCCAACAACAGGGGAACTATGGCTACACCTTC. The full variable domain, completed using reference TRBV5-1 and TRBJ1-2, is KAGVTQTPRYLIKTRGQQVTLSCSPISGHRSVSWYQQTPGQGLQFLFEYFSETQRNKGNFPGRFSGRQFSNSRSEMNVSTLELGDSALYLCASSFQQQGNYGYTFGSGTRLTVV.

This chain joins TRBV28 and TRBJ1-6, with TRBD1 as a possible D gene (6 bases). Trimming removed 6 bases at V and 9 bases at J, with 15 bases between. The length of the CDR3 is 14 residues. CDR1 MDHEN and CDR2 SYDVKM come from the germline V gene. The CDR3, as DNA: TGTGCCAGCAGCCGGGACATGTCCATTTCACCCCTCCACTTT. Amino acid sequence: CASSRDMSISPLHF. Full variable domain (rest looked up from reference TRBV28 and TRBJ1-6): DVKVTQSSRYLVKRTGEKVFLECVQDMDHENMFWYRQDPGLGLRLIYFSYDVKMKEKGDIPEGYSVSREKKERFSLILESASTNQTSMYLCASSRDMSISPLHFGNGTRLTVT.

The V call is TRBV27, the J call TRBJ1-2; 10 nucleotides match TRBD1. The J segment lost 4 bases and the V segment lost 4 bases, leaving 12 bases of the junction unmatched. The CDR3 is made up of 17 amino acids. Looked up from germline, CDR1 is MNHEY and CDR2 is SMNVEV (reference sequence). The CDR3 spells CASSSIVGQGEFYGYTF. DNA for the CDR3: TGTGCCAGCAGTTCAATAGTCGGACAGGGGGAATTCTATGGCTACACCTTC.

This chain links TRBV30 with TRBJ1-2, with D unclear. Germline values: CDR1 GTSNPN, CDR2 SVGIG (reference sequence). The length of the CDR3 is 12 residues. V lost 5 bases and J lost 2, with 9 bases in between. The chain's CDR3 is CAWGEGNYGYTF. The DNA for the CDR3 is TGTGCCTGGGGGGAGGGAAACTATGGCTACACCTTC.

The chain combines TRBV28 with TRBJ1-4; the D gene is possibly TRBD1 (5 bases). The CDR3 spans 15 residues. The germline gives CDR1 MDHEN, CDR2 SYDVKM. V lost 6 bases, J lost 11 bases, and 22 bases lay in between. The DNA of the CDR3 is TGTGCCAGCAGACCCAGTGTGGGGGAGGTGGAGAAACTGTTTTTT. Amino acids: CASRPSVGEVEKLFF.

This rearrangement joins TRBV7-9 to TRBJ1-3; D is perhaps TRBD1 (5 bases). V shed 4 bases and J shed 0 bases, with 10 bases lying between them. The CDR3 has 15 amino acids. Looked up from germline, CDR1 is SEHNR and CDR2 is FQNEAQ (reference sequence). The CDR3 spells CASSSRGNSGNTIYF. For the CDR3, the DNA is TGTGCCAGCAGCTCTCGGGGGAACTCTGGAAACACCATATATTTT.

V and J are TRBV3-1 (or the pseudogene TRBV3-2) and TRBJ1-2, with D perhaps matching TRBD1 (5 bases). The germline V gene has CDR1 LGHDT and CDR2 YNNKEL (reference sequence). This CDR3 spans 12 amino acids. Trimming took off 6 bases at V and 2 bases at J, with 7 bases between the two ends. The CDR3 coding sequence is TGTGCCAGCAGTAGGGGCAACTATGGCTACACCTTC. Translation: CASSRGNYGYTF.